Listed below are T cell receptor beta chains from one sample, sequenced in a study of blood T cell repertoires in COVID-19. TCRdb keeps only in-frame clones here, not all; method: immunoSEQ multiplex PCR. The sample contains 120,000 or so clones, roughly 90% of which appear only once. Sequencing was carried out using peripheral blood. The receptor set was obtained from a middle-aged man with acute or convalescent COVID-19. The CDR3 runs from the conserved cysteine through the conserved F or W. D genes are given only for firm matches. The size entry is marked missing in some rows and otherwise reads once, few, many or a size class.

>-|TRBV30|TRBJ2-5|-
CAWSKKRFEETQYF
TGTGCCTGGAGTAAGAAGAGATTCGAAGAGACCCAGTACTTC
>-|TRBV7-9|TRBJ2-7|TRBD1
CASSLVGTGTYEQYF
TGTGCCAGCAGCTTAGTTGGGACAGGAACCTACGAGCAGTACTTC
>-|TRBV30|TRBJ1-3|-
CAWSLGRAGNTIYF
TGTGCCTGGAGCCTCGGGAGGGCTGGAAACACCATATATTTT
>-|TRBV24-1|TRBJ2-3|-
CATSDLVRGDTQYF
TGTGCCACCAGTGATTTGGTCAGGGGAGATACGCAGTATTTT
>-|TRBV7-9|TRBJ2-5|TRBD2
CASSRTSGRAGETQYF
TGTGCCAGCAGCCGGACTAGCGGGAGGGCCGGGGAGACCCAGTACTTC
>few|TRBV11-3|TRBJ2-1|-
CASSSRAGDYLNEQFF
TGTGCCAGCAGCTCACGAGCAGGGGACTATCTCAATGAGCAGTTCTTC
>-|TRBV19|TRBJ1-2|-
CASSIATQGGYTF
TGTGCCAGTAGTATCGCGACACAGGGTGGCTACACCTTC
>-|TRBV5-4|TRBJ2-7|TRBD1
CASSSPRDRGLREQYF
TGTGCCAGCAGCTCCCCCCGGGACAGGGGATTGCGCGAGCAGTACTTC
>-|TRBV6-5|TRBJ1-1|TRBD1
CASSYLDRGPNTEAFF
TGTGCCAGCAGTTATTTAGATAGGGGGCCAAACACTGAAGCTTTCTTT
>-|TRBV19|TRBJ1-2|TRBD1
CASSPDRGYGYTF
TGTGCCAGTAGTCCCGACAGGGGCTATGGCTACACCTTC
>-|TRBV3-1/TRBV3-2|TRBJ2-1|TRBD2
CASSQDPGTRGSNEQFF
TGTGCCAGCAGCCAAGACCCCGGGACTAGAGGAAGCAATGAGCAGTTCTTC
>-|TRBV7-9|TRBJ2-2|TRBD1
CASSDRGIAGELFF
TGTGCCAGCTCGGACAGGGGGATCGCCGGGGAGCTGTTTTTT
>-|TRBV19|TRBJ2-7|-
CATSGGGSSYEQYF
TGTGCCACCTCGGGTGGCGGAAGCTCCTACGAGCAGTACTTC
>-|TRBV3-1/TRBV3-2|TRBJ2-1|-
CASSQSGILVEQFF
TGTGCCAGCAGCCAGTCTGGGATACTAGTCGAGCAGTTCTTC
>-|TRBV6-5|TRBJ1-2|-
CASSYDSTLWGYTF
TGTGCCAGCAGTTATGACAGTACTCTATGGGGCTACACCTTC
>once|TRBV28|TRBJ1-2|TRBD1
CASSLQGAGIGGYTF
TGTGCCAGCAGTCTCCAGGGGGCAGGGATCGGTGGCTACACCTTC
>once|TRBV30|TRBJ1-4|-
CAWSKTSQVELFF
TGTGCCTGGAGCAAGACGTCACAGGTCGAACTGTTTTTT
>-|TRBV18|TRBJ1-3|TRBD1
CASSPGQGSGNTIYF
TGTGCCAGCTCCCCCGGACAGGGCTCTGGAAACACCATATATTTT
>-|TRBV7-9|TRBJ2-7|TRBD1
CASSLDTGGPSSYEQYF
TGTGCCAGCAGCTTAGACACAGGGGGCCCGAGCTCCTACGAGCAGTACTTC
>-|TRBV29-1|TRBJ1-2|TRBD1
CSGGQGANGGYTF
TGCAGCGGTGGACAGGGGGCCAATGGGGGCTACACCTTC
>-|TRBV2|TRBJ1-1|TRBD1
CASRGGQREAFF
TGTGCCAGCAGGGGGGGACAGCGTGAAGCTTTCTTT
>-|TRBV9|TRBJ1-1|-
CASSVAAGSNAEAFF
TGTGCCAGCAGCGTAGCGGCGGGGTCGAATGCTGAAGCTTTCTTT
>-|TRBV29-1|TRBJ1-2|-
CSVEDETLGYTF
TGCAGCGTTGAAGACGAGACACTGGGCTACACCTTC
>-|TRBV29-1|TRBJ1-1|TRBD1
CSAKRGGNTEAFF
TGCAGCGCCAAGAGAGGGGGCAACACTGAAGCTTTCTTT
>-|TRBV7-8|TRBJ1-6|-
CASSPGSYNSPLHF
TGTGCCAGCAGCCCAGGCTCCTATAATTCACCCCTCCACTTT
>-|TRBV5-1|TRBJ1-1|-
CASTTSGFRMDEAFF
TGCGCCAGCACAACCTCAGGGTTTCGAATGGATGAAGCTTTCTTT
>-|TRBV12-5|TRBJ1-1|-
CASGLIGGMNTEAFF
TGTGCTAGTGGTTTGATTGGGGGGATGAACACTGAAGCTTTCTTT
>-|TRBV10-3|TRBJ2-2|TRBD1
CASRPNRGRVAGELFF
TGTGCCTCGCGGCCTAACAGGGGGCGCGTAGCCGGGGAGCTGTTTTTT
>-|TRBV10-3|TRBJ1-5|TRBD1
CAISPGQGVNQPQHF
TGTGCCATCAGCCCGGGACAGGGGGTCAATCAGCCCCAGCATTTT
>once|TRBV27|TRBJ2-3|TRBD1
CASSPVTGISTDTQYF
TGTGCCAGCAGTCCCGTGACAGGGATTAGCACAGATACGCAGTATTTT
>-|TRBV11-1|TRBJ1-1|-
CASSSRRGLAFF
TGTGCCAGCAGCTCCCGACGGGGATTAGCTTTCTTT
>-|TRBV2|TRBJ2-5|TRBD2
CASSGGSGSLGETQYF
TGTGCCAGCAGTGGTGGTAGCGGGAGTTTGGGAGAGACCCAGTACTTC
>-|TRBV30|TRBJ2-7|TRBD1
CAWGQVNNYHREQYF
TGTGCCTGGGGACAGGTAAATAACTACCACCGCGAGCAGTACTTC
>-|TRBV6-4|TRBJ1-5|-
CASSALGGGQPQHF
TGTGCCAGCAGTGCATTGGGGGGGGGACAGCCCCAGCATTTT
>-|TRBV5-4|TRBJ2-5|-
CASSWGGQLAETQYF
TGTGCCAGCAGCTGGGGGGGACAATTGGCAGAGACCCAGTACTTC
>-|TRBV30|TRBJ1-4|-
CAGGGGPNEKLFF
TGTGCGGGAGGTGGAGGCCCGAATGAAAAACTGTTTTTT
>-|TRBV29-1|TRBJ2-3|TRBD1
CSVDRGNTDTQYF
TGCAGCGTCGACAGGGGAAATACAGATACGCAGTATTTT
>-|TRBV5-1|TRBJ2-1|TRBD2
CASSSGTSGSYNEQFF
TGCGCCAGCAGCTCCGGGACTAGCGGCTCCTACAATGAGCAGTTCTTC
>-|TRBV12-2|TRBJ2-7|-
CASRLAPGTVHSYEQYF
TGTGCAAGTCGCTTAGCCCCCGGGACAGTACACTCCTACGAGCAGTACTTC
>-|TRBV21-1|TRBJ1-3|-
CASSKGGADSGNTIYF
TGTGCCAGCAGCAAAGGGGGCGCGGACTCTGGAAACACCATATATTTT
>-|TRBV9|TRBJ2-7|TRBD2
CASSVAASGSSEQYF
TGTGCCAGCAGCGTAGCGGCTAGCGGGAGTTCCGAGCAGTACTTC
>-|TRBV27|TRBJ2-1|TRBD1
CASSYKQGARNEQFF
TGTGCCAGCAGTTACAAACAGGGGGCGCGGAATGAGCAGTTCTTC
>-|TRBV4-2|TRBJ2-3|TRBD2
CASSPGTSGSTDTQYF
TGTGCCAGCAGCCCTGGTACTAGCGGGAGTACAGATACGCAGTATTTT
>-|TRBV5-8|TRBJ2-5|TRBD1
CASSLGTGVRETQYF
TGTGCCAGCAGCCTAGGGACAGGGGTAAGAGAGACCCAGTACTTC